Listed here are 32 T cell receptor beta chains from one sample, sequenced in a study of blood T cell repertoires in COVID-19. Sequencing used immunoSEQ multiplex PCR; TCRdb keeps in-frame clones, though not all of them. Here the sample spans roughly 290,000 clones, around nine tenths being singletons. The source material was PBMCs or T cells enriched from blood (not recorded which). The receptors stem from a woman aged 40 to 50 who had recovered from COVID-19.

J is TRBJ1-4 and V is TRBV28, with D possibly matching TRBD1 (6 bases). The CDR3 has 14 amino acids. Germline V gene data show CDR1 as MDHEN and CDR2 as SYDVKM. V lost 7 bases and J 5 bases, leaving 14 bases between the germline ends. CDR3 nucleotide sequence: TGTGCCAGCACAGGGAGGGGGGGGAATGAAAAACTGTTTTTT. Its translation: CASTGRGGNEKLFF.

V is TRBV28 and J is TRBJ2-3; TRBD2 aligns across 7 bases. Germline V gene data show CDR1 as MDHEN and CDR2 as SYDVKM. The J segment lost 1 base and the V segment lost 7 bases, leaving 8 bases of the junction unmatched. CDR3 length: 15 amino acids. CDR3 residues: CASTSPRGGTDTQYF. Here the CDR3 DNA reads TGTGCCAGCACTTCCCCTCGGGGGGGCACAGATACGCAGTATTTT.

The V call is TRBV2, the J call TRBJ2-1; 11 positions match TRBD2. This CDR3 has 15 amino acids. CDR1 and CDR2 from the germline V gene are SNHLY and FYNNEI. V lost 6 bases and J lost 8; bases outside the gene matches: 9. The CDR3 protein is CASSLGLAAGDEQFF. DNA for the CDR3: TGTGCCAGCAGCTTGGGACTAGCGGCTGGGGATGAGCAGTTCTTC.

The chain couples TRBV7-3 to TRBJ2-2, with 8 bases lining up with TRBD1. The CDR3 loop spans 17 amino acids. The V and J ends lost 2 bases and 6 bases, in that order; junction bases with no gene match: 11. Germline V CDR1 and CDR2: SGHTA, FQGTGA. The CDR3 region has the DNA TGTGCCAGCAGCTTATTCGCGGCAGGGGGCGAGGCCGGGGAGCTGTTTTTT. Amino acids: CASSLFAAGGEAGELFF.

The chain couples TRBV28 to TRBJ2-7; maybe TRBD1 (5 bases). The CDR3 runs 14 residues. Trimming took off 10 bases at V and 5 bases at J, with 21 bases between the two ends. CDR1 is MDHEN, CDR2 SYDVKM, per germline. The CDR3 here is CAINSGFRSHEQYF. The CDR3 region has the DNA TGTGCCATAAATTCAGGGTTCAGGTCCCACGAGCAGTACTTC.

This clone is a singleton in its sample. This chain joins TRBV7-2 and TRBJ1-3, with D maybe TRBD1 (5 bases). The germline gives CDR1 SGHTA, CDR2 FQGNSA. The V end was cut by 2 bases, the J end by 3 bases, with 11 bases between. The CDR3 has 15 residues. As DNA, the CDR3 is TGTGCCAGCAGCTTAATGGCAGGGATTGGAAACACCATATATTTT. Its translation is CASSLMAGIGNTIYF.

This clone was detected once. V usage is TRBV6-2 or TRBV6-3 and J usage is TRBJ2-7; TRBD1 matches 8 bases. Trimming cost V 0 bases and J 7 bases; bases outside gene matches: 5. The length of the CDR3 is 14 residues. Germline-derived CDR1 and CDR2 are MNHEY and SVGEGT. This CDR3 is CASSYSSRGQEQYF. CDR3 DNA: TGTGCCAGCAGTTACTCGAGCAGGGGGCAGGAGCAGTACTTC.

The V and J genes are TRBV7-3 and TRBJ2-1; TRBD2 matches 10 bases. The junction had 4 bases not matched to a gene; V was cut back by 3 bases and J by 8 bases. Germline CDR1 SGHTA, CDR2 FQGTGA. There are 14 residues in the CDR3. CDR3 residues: CASSFLAGVDEQFF. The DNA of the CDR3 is TGTGCCAGCAGCTTTCTAGCGGGAGTAGATGAGCAGTTCTTC.

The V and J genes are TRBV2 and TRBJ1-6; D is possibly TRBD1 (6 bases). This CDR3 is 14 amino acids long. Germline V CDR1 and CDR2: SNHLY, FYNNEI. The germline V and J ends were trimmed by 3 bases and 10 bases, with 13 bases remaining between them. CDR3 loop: CASSEWQGKSPLHF. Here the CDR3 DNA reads TGTGCCAGCAGTGAGTGGCAGGGGAAATCACCCCTCCACTTT. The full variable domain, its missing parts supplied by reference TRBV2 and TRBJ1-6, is EPEVTQTPSHQVTQMGQEVILRCVPISNHLYFYWYRQILGQKVEFLVSFYNNEISEKSEIFDDQFSVERPDGSNFTLKIRSTKLEDSAMYFCASSEWQGKSPLHFGNGTRLTVT.

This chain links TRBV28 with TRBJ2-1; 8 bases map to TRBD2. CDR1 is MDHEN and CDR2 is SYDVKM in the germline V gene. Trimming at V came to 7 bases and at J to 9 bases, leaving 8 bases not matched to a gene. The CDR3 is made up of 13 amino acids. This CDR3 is CASTLFREGEQFF. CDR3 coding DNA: TGTGCCAGCACCCTTTTTCGGGAGGGTGAGCAGTTCTTC. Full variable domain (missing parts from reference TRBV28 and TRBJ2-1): DVKVTQSSRYLVKRTGEKVFLECVQDMDHENMFWYRQDPGLGLRLIYFSYDVKMKEKGDIPEGYSVSREKKERFSLILESASTNQTSMYLCASTLFREGEQFFGPGTRLTVL.

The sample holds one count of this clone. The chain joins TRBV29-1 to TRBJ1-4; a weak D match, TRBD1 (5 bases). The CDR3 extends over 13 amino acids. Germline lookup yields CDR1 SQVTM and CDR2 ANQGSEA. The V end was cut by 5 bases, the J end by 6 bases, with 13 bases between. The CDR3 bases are TGCAGCGTTAAGCTTAGGGGCTATGAAAAACTGTTTTTT. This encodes CSVKLRGYEKLFF.

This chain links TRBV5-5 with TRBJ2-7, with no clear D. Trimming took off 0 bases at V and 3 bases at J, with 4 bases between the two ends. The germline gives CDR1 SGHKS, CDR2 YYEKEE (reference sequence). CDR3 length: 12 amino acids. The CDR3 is CASSLANYEQYF. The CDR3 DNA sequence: TGTGCCAGCAGCTTGGCCAACTACGAGCAGTACTTC. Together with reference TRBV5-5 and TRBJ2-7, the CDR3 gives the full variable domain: DAGVTQSPTHLIKTRGQQVTLRCSPISGHKSVSWYQQVLGQGPQFIFQYYEKEERGRGNFPDRFSARQFPNYSSELNVNALLLGDSALYLCASSLANYEQYFGPGTRLTVT.

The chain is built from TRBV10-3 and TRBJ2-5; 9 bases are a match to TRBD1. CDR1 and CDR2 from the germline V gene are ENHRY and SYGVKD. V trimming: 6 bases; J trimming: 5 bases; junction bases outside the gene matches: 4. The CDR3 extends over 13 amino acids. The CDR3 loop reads CAIRQGAGETQYF. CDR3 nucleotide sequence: TGTGCCATCAGACAGGGGGCAGGGGAGACCCAGTACTTC.

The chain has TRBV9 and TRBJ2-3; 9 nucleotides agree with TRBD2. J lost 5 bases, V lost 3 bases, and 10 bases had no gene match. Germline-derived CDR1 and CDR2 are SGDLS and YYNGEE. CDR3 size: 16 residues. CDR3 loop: CASSASPGLAGDTQYF. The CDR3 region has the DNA TGTGCCAGCAGCGCCTCACCGGGACTAGCAGGAGATACGCAGTATTTT.

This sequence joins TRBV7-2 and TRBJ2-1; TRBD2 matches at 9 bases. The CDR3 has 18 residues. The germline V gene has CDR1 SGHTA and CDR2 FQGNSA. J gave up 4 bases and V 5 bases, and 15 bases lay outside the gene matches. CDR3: CASSRALAGGVGYNEQFF. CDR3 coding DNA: TGTGCCAGCAGCCGTGCACTAGCGGGTGGGGTAGGGTACAATGAGCAGTTCTTC. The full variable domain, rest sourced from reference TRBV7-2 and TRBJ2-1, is GAGVSQSPSNKVTEKGKDVELRCDPISGHTALYWYRQSLGQGLEFLIYFQGNSAPDKSGLPSDRFSAERTGGSVSTLTIQRTQQEDSAVYLCASSRALAGGVGYNEQFFGPGTRLTVL.

The CDR3 spells CASSFQGNTIYF. The CDR3, as DNA: TGTGCCAGCAGCTTTCAGGGAAACACCATATATTTT. This rearrangement joins TRBV7-8 to TRBJ1-3; D call uncertain. The germline CDR1 and CDR2 sequences are SGHVS and FQNEAQ. The CDR3 totals 12 residues. Trimming removed 3 bases from V and 4 bases from J, with 4 bases in between. The entire variable domain, with the rest obtained from reference TRBV7-8 and TRBJ1-3, is as follows: GAGVSQSPRYKVAKRGQDVALRCDPISGHVSLFWYQQALGQGPEFLTYFQNEAQLDKSGLPSDRFFAERPEGSVSTLKIQRTQQEDSAVYLCASSFQGNTIYFGEGSWLTVV.

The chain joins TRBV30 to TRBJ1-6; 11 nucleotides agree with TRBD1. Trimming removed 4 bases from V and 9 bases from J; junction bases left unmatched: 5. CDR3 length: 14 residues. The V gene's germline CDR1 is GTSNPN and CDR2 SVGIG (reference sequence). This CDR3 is CAWTGTGGSSPLHF. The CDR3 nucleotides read TGTGCCTGGACCGGGACAGGGGGTAGTTCACCCCTCCACTTT.

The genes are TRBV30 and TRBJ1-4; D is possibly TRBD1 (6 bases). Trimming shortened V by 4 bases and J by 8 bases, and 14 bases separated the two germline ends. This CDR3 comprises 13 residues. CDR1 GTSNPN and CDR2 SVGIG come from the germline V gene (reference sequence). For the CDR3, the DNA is TGTGCCTGGACAGGGGTTCGAGGAGAAAAACTGTTTTTT. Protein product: CAWTGVRGEKLFF.

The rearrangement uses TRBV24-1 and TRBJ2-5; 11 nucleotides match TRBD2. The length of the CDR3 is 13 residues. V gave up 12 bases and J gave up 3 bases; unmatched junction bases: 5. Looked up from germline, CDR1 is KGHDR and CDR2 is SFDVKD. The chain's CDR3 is CARPLAGEETQYF. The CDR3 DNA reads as TGTGCCCGCCCACTAGCGGGAGAAGAGACCCAGTACTTC.

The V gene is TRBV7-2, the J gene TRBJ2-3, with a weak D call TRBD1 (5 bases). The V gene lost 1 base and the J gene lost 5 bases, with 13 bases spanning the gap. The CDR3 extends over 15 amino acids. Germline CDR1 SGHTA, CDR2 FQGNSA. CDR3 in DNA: TGTGCCAGCAGCTTAGTTCAGGGATTAGGAGATACGCAGTATTTT. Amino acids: CASSLVQGLGDTQYF.

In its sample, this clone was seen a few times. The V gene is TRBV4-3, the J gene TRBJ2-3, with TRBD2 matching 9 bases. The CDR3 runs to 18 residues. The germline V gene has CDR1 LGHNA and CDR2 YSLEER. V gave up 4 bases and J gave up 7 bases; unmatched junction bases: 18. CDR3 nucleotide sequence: TGCGCCAGCAGCCCCCAGTCGTGGACTAGCGTGACGGGGAATACGCAGTATTTT. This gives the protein CASSPQSWTSVTGNTQYF.

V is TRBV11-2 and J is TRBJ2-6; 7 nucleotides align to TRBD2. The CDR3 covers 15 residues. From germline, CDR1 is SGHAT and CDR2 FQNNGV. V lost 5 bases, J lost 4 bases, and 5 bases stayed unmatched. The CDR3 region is CASSPGGGGANVLTF. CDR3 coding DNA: TGTGCCAGCAGCCCGGGCGGGGGAGGGGCCAACGTCCTGACTTTC.

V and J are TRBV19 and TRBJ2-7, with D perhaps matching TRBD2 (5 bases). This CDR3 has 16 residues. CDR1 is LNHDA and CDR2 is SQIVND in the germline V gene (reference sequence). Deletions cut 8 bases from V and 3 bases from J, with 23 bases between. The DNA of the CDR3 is TGTGCCAGTCGAGGCCCCGGCGAGAGTACTAGCTACGAGCAGTACTTC. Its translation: CASRGPGESTSYEQYF.

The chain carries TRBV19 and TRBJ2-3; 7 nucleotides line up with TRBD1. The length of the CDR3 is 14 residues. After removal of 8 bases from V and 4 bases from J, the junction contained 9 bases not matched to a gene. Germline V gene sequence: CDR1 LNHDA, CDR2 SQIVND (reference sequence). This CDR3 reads CASLPGQGADTQYF. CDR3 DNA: TGTGCCAGTTTACCCGGGCAGGGGGCAGATACGCAGTATTTT. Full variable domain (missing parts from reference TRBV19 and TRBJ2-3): DGGITQSPKYLFRKEGQNVTLSCEQNLNHDAMYWYRQDPGQGLRLIYYSQIVNDFQKGDIAEGYSVSREKKESFPLTVTSAQKNPTAFYLCASLPGQGADTQYFGPGTRLTVL.

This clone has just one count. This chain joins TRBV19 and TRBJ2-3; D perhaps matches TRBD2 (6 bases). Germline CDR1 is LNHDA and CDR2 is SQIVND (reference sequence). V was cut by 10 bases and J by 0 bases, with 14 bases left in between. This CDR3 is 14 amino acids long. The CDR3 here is CATTGLSSTDTQYF. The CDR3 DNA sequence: TGTGCCACGACCGGACTATCTAGCACAGATACGCAGTATTTT. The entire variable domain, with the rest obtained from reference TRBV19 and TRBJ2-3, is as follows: DGGITQSPKYLFRKEGQNVTLSCEQNLNHDAMYWYRQDPGQGLRLIYYSQIVNDFQKGDIAEGYSVSREKKESFPLTVTSAQKNPTAFYLCATTGLSSTDTQYFGPGTRLTVL.

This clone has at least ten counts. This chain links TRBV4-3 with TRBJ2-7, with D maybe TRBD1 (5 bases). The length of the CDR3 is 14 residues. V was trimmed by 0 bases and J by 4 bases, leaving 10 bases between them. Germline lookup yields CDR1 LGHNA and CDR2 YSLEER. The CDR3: CASSQDRVRYEQYF. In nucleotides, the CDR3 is TGCGCCAGCAGCCAAGACAGGGTCAGGTACGAGCAGTACTTC.

The CDR3 region is CATSSVTPPSYGYTF. CDR3 coding DNA: TGTGCCACCTCGTCTGTCACACCGCCATCCTATGGCTACACCTTC. This chain uses TRBV18 with TRBJ1-2, with D uncertain. Per the germline V gene, CDR1 is KGHSH and CDR2 is LQKENI. CDR3 size: 15 residues. The germline V and J ends were trimmed by 10 bases and 4 bases, with 22 bases remaining between them.

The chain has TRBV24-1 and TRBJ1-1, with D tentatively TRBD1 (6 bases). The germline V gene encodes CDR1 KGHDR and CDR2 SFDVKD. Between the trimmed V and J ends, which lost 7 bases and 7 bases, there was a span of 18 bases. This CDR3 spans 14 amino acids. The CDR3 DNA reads TGTGCCACCAGGGGGGGGCTTGAGAGGGATGAAGCTTTCTTT. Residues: CATRGGLERDEAFF.

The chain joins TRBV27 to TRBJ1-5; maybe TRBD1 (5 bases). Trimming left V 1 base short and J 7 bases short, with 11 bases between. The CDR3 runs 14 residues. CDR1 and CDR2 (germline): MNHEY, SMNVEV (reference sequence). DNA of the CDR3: TGTGCCAGCAGTTTATGGGGGGGGGACCAGCCCCAGCATTTT. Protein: CASSLWGGDQPQHF.

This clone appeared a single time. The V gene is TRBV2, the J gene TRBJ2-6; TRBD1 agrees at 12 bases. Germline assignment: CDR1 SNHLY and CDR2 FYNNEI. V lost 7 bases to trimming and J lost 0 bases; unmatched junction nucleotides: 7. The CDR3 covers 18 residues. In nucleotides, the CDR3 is TGTGCCAGCACCGGGGGGGACAGGGGGCTCTCTGGGGCCAACGTCCTGACTTTC. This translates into CASTGGDRGLSGANVLTF.

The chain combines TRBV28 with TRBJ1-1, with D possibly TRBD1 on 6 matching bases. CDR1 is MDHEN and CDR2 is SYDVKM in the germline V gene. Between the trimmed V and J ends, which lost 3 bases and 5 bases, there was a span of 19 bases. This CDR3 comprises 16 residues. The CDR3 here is CASSFAASTRGTEAFF. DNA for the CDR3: TGTGCCAGCAGTTTTGCTGCATCGACGAGGGGGACTGAAGCTTTCTTT.

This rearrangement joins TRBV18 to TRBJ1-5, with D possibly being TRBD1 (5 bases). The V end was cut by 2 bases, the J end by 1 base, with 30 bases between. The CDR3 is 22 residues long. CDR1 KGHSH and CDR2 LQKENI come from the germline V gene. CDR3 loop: CASSPRPPITGPWRESNQPQHF. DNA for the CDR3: TGTGCCAGCTCACCAAGACCACCGATAACGGGACCGTGGAGGGAAAGCAATCAGCCCCAGCATTTT.